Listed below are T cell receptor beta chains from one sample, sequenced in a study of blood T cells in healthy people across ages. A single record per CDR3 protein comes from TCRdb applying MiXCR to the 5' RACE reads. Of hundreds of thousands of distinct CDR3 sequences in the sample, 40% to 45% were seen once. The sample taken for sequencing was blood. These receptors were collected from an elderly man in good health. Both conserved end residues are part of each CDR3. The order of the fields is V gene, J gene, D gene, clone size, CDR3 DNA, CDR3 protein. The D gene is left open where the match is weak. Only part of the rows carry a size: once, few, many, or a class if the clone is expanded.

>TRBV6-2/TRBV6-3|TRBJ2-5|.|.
TGTGCCAGCAGTCCTCGGGGACGGCTCCGAGAGACCCAGTACTTC
CASSPRGRLRETQYF
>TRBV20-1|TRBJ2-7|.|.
TGCAGTGCCTGGACAGCGAGCTCCTACGAGCAGTACTTC
CSAWTASSYEQYF
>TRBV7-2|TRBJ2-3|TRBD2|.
TGTGCCAGCAGCTTATCGGTAGCGGGGGGGATCACTAGCACAGATACGCAGTATTTT
CASSLSVAGGITSTDTQYF
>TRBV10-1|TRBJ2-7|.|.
TGCGCCAGCAGTGAGAGCCGGACAGTATCCTACGAGCAGTACTTC
CASSESRTVSYEQYF
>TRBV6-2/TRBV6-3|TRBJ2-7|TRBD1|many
TGTGCCAGCAGCAACGGCGGACAGGGGGGGTACGAGCAGTACTTC
CASSNGGQGGYEQYF
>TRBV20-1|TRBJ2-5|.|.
TGCAGTGCTAGACCCCTTCAGGGGTACCAAGAGACCCAGTACTTC
CSARPLQGYQETQYF
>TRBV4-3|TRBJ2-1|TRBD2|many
TGCGCCAGCAGCCAAGATTTCTTTGCGGGAGGTACCTACAATGAGCAGTTCTTC
CASSQDFFAGGTYNEQFF
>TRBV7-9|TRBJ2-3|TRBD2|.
TGTGCCAGCGGTACCTCCGGACTAGAAACGCAGTATTTT
CASGTSGLETQYF
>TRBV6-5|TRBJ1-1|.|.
TGTGCCAGCAGTTACGGGACACCGAACACTGAAGCTTTCTTT
CASSYGTPNTEAFF
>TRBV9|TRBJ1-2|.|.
TGTGCCAGCAGCGTAGGGCAGGACAACTATGGCTACACCTTC
CASSVGQDNYGYTF
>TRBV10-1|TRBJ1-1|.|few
TGCGCCAGCAGTGACGGAGGATTTGACACTGAAGCTTTCTTT
CASSDGGFDTEAFF
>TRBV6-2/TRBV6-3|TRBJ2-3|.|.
TGTGCCAGCAGCCCCCGGGACTGGATAGCAGATACGCAGTATTTT
CASSPRDWIADTQYF
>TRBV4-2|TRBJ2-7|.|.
TGTGCCAGCAGCCAAGATAATGAGGACTACGAGCAGTACTTC
CASSQDNEDYEQYF
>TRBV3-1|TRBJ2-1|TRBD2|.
TGTGCCAGCAGCCAAGAAATACTAGCGGGGTTGTACAATGAGCAGTTCTTC
CASSQEILAGLYNEQFF
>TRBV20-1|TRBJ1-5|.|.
TGCAGTGCCCGGACAGAGAATAGCAATCAGCCCCAGCATTTT
CSARTENSNQPQHF
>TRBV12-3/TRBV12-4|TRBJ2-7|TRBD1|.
TGTGCCAGCAGTTCGGACAGGGCCCTCAACAATGAGCAGTACTTC
CASSSDRALNNEQYF
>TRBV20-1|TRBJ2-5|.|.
TGCAGTGCTAGAGATCCCACAATTGGTGGAGTTCGAGAGACCCAGTACTTC
CSARDPTIGGVRETQYF
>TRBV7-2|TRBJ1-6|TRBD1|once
TGTGCCAGCAGTTCTACAGGGGGTAATAATTCACCCCTCCACTTT
CASSSTGGNNSPLHF
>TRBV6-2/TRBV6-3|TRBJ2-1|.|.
TGTGCCAGCAGTTTCACCCAAGCGTCCTACAATGAGCAGTTCTTC
CASSFTQASYNEQFF
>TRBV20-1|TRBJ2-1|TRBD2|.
TGCAGTGCTAGAGCCCAGCGGGGGTTCAATGAGCAGTTCTTC
CSARAQRGFNEQFF
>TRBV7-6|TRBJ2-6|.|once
TGTGCCAGCAGCTCCGGATGTGGGGAGCTTGGGGCCAACGTCCTGACTTTC
CASSSGCGELGANVLTF
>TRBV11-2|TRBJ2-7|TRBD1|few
TGTGCCAGCAGCCGAGGGGGCGTCGAGCAGTACTTC
CASSRGGVEQYF
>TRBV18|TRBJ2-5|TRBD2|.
TGTGCCAGCTCACCATCAGCGGGAGGGGGAGAGACCCAGTACTTC
CASSPSAGGGETQYF
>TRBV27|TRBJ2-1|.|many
TGTGCCAGCAGTTTATATGGCATGCTGAGCTCCTACAATGAGCAGTTCTTC
CASSLYGMLSSYNEQFF
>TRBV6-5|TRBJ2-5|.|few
TGTGCCAGCAGACCGCAGGGAGGCGGAGAGACCCAGTACTTC
CASRPQGGGETQYF
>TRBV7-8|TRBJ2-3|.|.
TGTGCCAGCAGCCGGGACCCTAGCTCGAGCACAGATACGCAGTATTTT
CASSRDPSSSTDTQYF
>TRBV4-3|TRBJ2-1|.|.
TGCGCCAGCAGCCAAGAACTCTCCAATGAGCAGTTCTTC
CASSQELSNEQFF
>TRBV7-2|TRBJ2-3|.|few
TGTGCCAGCAGCTTGGGTCCCCCACGAGGGGCAGATACGCAGTATTTT
CASSLGPPRGADTQYF
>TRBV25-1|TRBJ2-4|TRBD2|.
TGTGCCAGCAGTGAAGGTCCGGGAGGACATTCCAAAAACATTCAGTACTTC
CASSEGPGGHSKNIQYF
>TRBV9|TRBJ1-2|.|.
TGTGCCAGCAGCGTAGGGCCGACTTACTTATATGGCTACACCTTC
CASSVGPTYLYGYTF
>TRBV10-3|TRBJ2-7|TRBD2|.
TGTGCCAGCAGTTACTCAGGAGCGGGAGATTACGAGCAGTACTTC
CASSYSGAGDYEQYF
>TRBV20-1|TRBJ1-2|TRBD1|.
TGCAGTGTTCCGGGACAGACCAACTATGGCTACACCTTC
CSVPGQTNYGYTF
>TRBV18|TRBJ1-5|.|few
TGTGCCAGCTCACCACAAAGTAATCAGCCCCAGCATTTT
CASSPQSNQPQHF
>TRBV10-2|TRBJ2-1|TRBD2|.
TGCGCCAGCAAAACTAGCGGGAGCCCCTACAATGAGCAGTTCTTC
CASKTSGSPYNEQFF
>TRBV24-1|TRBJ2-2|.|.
TGTGCCACCAGTGGTGAAAGGGACACCGCGAACACCGGGGAGCTGTTTTTT
CATSGERDTANTGELFF
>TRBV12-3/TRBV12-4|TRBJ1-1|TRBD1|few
TGTGCCAGCAGTAGACAGGGGTGGGGGAACACTGAAGCTTTCTTT
CASSRQGWGNTEAFF
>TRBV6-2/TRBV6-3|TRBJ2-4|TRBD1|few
TGTGCCAGCAGTTACGCCCAGACAGGGGGCGGAAGAAACATTCAGTACTTC
CASSYAQTGGGRNIQYF
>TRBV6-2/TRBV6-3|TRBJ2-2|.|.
TGTGCCAGCAGTTACTCGGACGGGGGACTCACCGGGGAGCTGTTTTTT
CASSYSDGGLTGELFF
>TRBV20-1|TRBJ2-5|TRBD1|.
TGCAGTGCTAAAGACAGGGGTGGGGAGACCCAGTACTTC
CSAKDRGGETQYF
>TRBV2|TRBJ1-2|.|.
TGTGCCAGCAGTGAAAGGTGGAGAGGAGCTAACTATGGCTACACCTTC
CASSERWRGANYGYTF
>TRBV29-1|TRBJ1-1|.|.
TGCAGCGTTGAAGTCCCGCCTAAGGACACTGAAGCTTTCTTT
CSVEVPPKDTEAFF
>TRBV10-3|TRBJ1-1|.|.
TGTGCCATCAGTGCTCGACAAAGCATCACTGAAGCTTTCTTT
CAISARQSITEAFF
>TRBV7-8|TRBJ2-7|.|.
TGTGCCAGCAGCCTGAGAGTCTCCTACAATGAGCAGTACTTC
CASSLRVSYNEQYF
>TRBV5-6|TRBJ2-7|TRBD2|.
TGTGCCAGTGGACTAGCGGGAGTCGAGCAGTACTTC
CASGLAGVEQYF
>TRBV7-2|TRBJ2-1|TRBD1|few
TGTGCCAGCAGCTCGAACTCTCCGACAGGGACGTTGGGAAATGAGCAGTTCTTC
CASSSNSPTGTLGNEQFF
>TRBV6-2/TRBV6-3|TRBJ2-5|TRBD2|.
TGTGCCAGCAGTTCCCTACGGCTAGCGGGAGAGGTGGTACGAGAGACCCAGTACTTC
CASSSLRLAGEVVRETQYF
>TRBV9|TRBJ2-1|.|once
TGTGCCAGCAGCGTAGGGTTGGTAAAATGGCGAAGCACTGAGCAGTTCTTC
CASSVGLVKWRSTEQFF
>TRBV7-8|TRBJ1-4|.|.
TGTGCCAGCAGCTTAGGTCAGGACACCGGACTGTTTTTT
CASSLGQDTGLFF
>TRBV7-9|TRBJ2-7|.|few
TGTGCCAGCAGCCCGGGGCAGGCACCCTACGAGCAGTACTTC
CASSPGQAPYEQYF